This TCR beta chain was identified during a study of blood T cell repertoires in COVID-19. Overall study context: The analysed material was cDNA or gDNA that came from T cells, B-cell-depleted T cells, or PBMCs.

The data were produced by immunoSEQ multiplex PCR, yet TCRdb's version contains in-frame clones alone and is incomplete. Among under 110,000 clones, around 87% were seen once, and the ten largest hold roughly 12%. In germline, CDR1 is SEHNR, CDR2 FQNEAQ (reference sequence). Trimming took 1 base from V and 2 from J; bases not matched to a gene: 4. The CDR3 extends over 15 amino acids. This clonotype was sampled from a woman between 25 and 40 years old with acute or convalescent COVID-19. The chain joins TRBV7-9 to TRBJ1-2; 7 bases are shared with TRBD1. Material: peripheral blood. The CDR3 loop reads CASSLGQGGNYGYTF. The CDR3 DNA sequence: TGTGCCAGCAGCTTAGGACAGGGAGGCAACTATGGCTACACCTTC. The full variable domain, with the rest looked up from reference TRBV7-9 and TRBJ1-2, is DTGVSQNPRHKITKRGQNVTFRCDPISEHNRLYWYRQTLGQGPEFLTYFQNEAQLEKSRLLSDRFSAERPKGSFSTLEIQRTEQGDSAMYLCASSLGQGGNYGYTFGSGTRLTVV.